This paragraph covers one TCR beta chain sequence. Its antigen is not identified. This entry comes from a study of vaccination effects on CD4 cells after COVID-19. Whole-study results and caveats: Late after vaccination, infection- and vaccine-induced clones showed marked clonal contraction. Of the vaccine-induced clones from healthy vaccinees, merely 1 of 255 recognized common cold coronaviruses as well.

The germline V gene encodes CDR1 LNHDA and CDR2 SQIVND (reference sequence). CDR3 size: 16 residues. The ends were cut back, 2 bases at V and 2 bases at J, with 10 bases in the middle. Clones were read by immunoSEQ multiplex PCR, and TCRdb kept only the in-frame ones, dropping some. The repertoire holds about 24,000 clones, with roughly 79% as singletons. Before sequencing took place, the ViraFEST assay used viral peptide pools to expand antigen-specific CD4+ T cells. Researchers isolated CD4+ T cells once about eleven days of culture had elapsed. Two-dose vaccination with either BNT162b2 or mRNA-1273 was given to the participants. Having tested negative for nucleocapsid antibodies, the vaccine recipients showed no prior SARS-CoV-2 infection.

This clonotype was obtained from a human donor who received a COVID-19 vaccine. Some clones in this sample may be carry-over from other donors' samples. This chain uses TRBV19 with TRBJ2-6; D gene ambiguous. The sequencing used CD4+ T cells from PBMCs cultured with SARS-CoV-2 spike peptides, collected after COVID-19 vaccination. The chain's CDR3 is CASSIYGRPGANVLTF. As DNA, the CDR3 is TGTGCCAGTAGTATATACGGCAGGCCTGGGGCCAACGTCCTGACTTTC.